This T cell receptor beta chain derives from a study of blood T cell repertoires in COVID-19. Libraries were prepared by immunoSEQ multiplex PCR; TCRdb keeps only in-frame clonotypes and omits some of them. The data show about 180,000 clones, approximately 86% seen once. This TCR came from a woman aged 25 to 45 with active or convalescent COVID-19. Sequencing was carried out using peripheral blood.

The chain's CDR3 is CASRGQMTTEAFF. The CDR3 DNA reads as TGTGCCAGCAGGGGACAGATGACCACTGAAGCTTTCTTT. This chain links TRBV3-1 (or the pseudogene TRBV3-2) with TRBJ1-1; 7 bases line up with TRBD1. The CDR3 is 13 amino acids. The germline gives CDR1 LGHDT, CDR2 YNNKEL (reference sequence). V lost 6 bases to trimming and J lost 4 bases; unmatched junction nucleotides: 5.